One sample yielded the 26 T cell receptor beta chains listed below, sequenced in a study of OX40 agonist ivuxolimab in advanced cancers. Method: immunoSEQ multiplex PCR; TCRdb's copy keeps in-frame clones and lacks some. The table shows some 25,000 clones, with 86% occurring only once. The sample here was CD4+ or CD8+ T cells sorted from blood, taken in a trial of the OX40 agonist ivuxolimab. The receptors here all came from an adult with an advanced solid tumor such as melanoma, head and neck, liver or kidney cancer.

J is TRBJ2-7 and V is TRBV7-9; 8 nucleotides align to TRBD1. Germline CDR1 and CDR2: SEHNR and FQNEAQ (reference sequence). V was pared by 5 bases and J by 0 bases, with 6 bases of the junction left unmatched. The CDR3 runs 15 residues. This CDR3 reads CASSQGQDFSYEQYF. DNA for the CDR3: TGTGCCAGCAGCCAGGGACAGGACTTCTCCTACGAGCAGTACTTC. Filled out from reference TRBV7-9 and TRBJ2-7, the complete variable domain reads DTGVSQNPRHKITKRGQNVTFRCDPISEHNRLYWYRQTLGQGPEFLTYFQNEAQLEKSRLLSDRFSAERPKGSFSTLEIQRTEQGDSAMYLCASSQGQDFSYEQYFGPGTRLTVT.

Written as DNA, the CDR3 is TGTGCCAGCAGTGATGGCGGTGAGCAGTTCTTC. Protein product: CASSDGGEQFF. V usage is TRBV25-1 and J usage is TRBJ2-1; D is unresolved. The CDR3 length is 11 residues. CDR1 is MGHDK and CDR2 is SYGVNS in the germline V gene. Trimming pared 3 bases from V and 9 bases from J, leaving 6 bases between.

The chain employs TRBV5-6 and TRBJ1-2, with D uncertain. The ends were cut back, 0 bases at V and 8 bases at J, with 11 bases in the middle. This CDR3 has 13 amino acids. Germline-derived CDR1 and CDR2 are SGHDT and YYEEEE. This chain's CDR3 is CASSLGEHLGYTF. The CDR3 nucleotides are TGTGCCAGCAGCTTGGGGGAGCATCTCGGCTACACCTTC. The full variable domain, with the rest looked up from reference TRBV5-6 and TRBJ1-2, is DAGVTQSPTHLIKTRGQQVTLRCSPKSGHDTVSWYQQALGQGPQFIFQYYEEEERQRGNFPDRFSGHQFPNYSSELNVNALLLGDSALYLCASSLGEHLGYTFGSGTRLTVV.

The genes are TRBV27 and TRBJ2-5, with D perhaps matching TRBD1 (6 bases). The CDR3 is 12 residues long. Germline CDR1 is MNHEY and CDR2 is SMNVEV (reference sequence). V was pared by 6 bases and J by 5 bases, with 10 bases between. The CDR3, as DNA: TGTGCCAGCAGGGGGGCTGGTGAGACCCAGTACTTC. It encodes CASRGAGETQYF.

V gene TRBV5-4 combines with J gene TRBJ2-3; 7 nucleotides align to TRBD1. In germline, CDR1 is SGHNT, CDR2 YYREEE (reference sequence). The V segment lost 4 bases and the J segment 4 bases; nucleotides outside the gene matches: 9. This CDR3 spans 15 amino acids. CDR3 in amino acids: CASSNREQGSDTQYF. CDR3 DNA sequence: TGTGCCAGCAGCAACCGGGAACAGGGGTCAGATACGCAGTATTTT. Filled out from reference TRBV5-4 and TRBJ2-3, the complete variable domain reads ETGVTQSPTHLIKTRGQQVTLRCSSQSGHNTVSWYQQALGQGPQFIFQYYREEENGRGNFPPRFSGLQFPNYSSELNVNALELDDSALYLCASSNREQGSDTQYFGPGTRLTVL.

This chain's CDR3 is CASSLGEQFF. The CDR3, as DNA: TGTGCCAGCAGCTTGGGTGAGCAGTTCTTC. The V call is TRBV5-8, the J call TRBJ2-1; D is undetermined. Trimming removed 0 bases at V and 9 bases at J, with 1 base between. The CDR3 is made up of 10 amino acids. Germline CDR1 is SGHTS and CDR2 is YDEGEE. Filled out from reference TRBV5-8 and TRBJ2-1, the complete variable domain reads EAGVTQSPTHLIKTRGQQATLRCSPISGHTSVYWYQQALGLGLQFLLWYDEGEERNRGNFPPRFSGRQFPNYSSELNVNALELEDSALYLCASSLGEQFFGPGTRLTVL.

The rearrangement joins TRBV28 to TRBJ1-2, with 8 bases fitting TRBD1. V was clipped by 4 bases and J by 5 bases; unmatched bases: 12. This CDR3 has 16 residues. The germline gives CDR1 MDHEN, CDR2 SYDVKM. The CDR3 reads CASSSPRGDRKYGYTF. As DNA, the CDR3 is TGTGCCAGCAGTTCCCCGAGGGGGGACAGGAAGTATGGCTACACCTTC.

V usage is TRBV27 and J usage is TRBJ2-2; D gene unclear. Germline CDR1 reads MNHEY; CDR2 reads SMNVEV (reference sequence). V lost 3 bases, J lost 4 bases, and 12 bases lay in between. The CDR3 length is 15 residues. The CDR3 DNA reads as TGTGCCAGCAGTTTGGGTAGGGCTACCACCGGGGAGCTGTTTTTT. This translates into CASSLGRATTGELFF.

This chain links TRBV29-1 with TRBJ2-6, with 8 nucleotides matching TRBD1. CDR1 and CDR2 from the germline V gene are SQVTM and ANQGSEA. The CDR3 has 16 amino acids. V dropped 1 base and J dropped 2; count of bases not matched to a gene: 4. CDR3 in amino acids: CSVEARGPPGANVLTF. The CDR3 DNA reads as TGCAGCGTTGAAGCCAGGGGGCCCCCTGGGGCCAACGTCCTGACTTTC.

In its sample, this clone was seen once. This rearrangement joins TRBV5-1 to TRBJ2-3, with TRBD2 identical over 9 bases. Trimming took 0 bases from V and 2 from J; bases not matched to a gene: 7. The CDR3 has 17 residues. Germline V lookup: CDR1 SGHRS, CDR2 YFSETQ. The CDR3 bases are TGCGCCAGCAGCTTGGACGGGGGGACTAGCTACACAGATACGCAGTATTTT. It yields the protein CASSLDGGTSYTDTQYF.

The chain combines TRBV2 with TRBJ2-1; 10 bases align to TRBD2. There are 17 residues in the CDR3. Germline-derived CDR1 and CDR2 are SNHLY and FYNNEI. V gave up 4 bases and J gave up 2 bases; unmatched junction bases: 8. The CDR3: CASSVGIGTSAYNEQFF. The DNA for the CDR3 is TGTGCCAGCAGTGTAGGAATCGGGACTAGCGCCTACAATGAGCAGTTCTTC.

The chain employs TRBV5-1 and TRBJ2-7, with 15 bases that match TRBD2. This CDR3 contains 15 residues. Germline V lookup: CDR1 SGHRS, CDR2 YFSETQ. The V gene end was trimmed by 2 bases and the J gene end by 4 bases; junction bases not matched to a gene: 1. CDR3 in DNA: TGCGCCAGCAGCTTCGGACTAGCGGGAGGGTACGAGCAGTACTTC. This gives the protein CASSFGLAGGYEQYF.

The V and J genes are TRBV11-2 and TRBJ2-7; the D gene is possibly TRBD1 (6 bases). The germline CDR1 and CDR2 sequences are SGHAT and FQNNGV. This CDR3 has 12 residues. Trimming removed 4 bases from V and 5 bases from J, with 9 bases in between. The CDR3 is CASSSTGNEQYF. Here the CDR3 DNA reads TGTGCCAGCAGCTCCACAGGGAACGAGCAGTACTTC.

To note about this clone: The same CDR3 is also encoded by other DNA sequences in this sample. The chain joins TRBV29-1 to TRBJ1-2, with D unclear. V lost 1 base to trimming and J lost 5 bases, with 2 bases between them. Per the germline V gene, CDR1 is SQVTM and CDR2 is ANQGSEA. CDR3 length equals 10 residues. CDR3 DNA: TGCAGCGTTGAAGGGTATGGCTACACCTTC. This sequence encodes CSVEGYGYTF.

The chain couples TRBV2 to TRBJ2-2; tentative D call: TRBD2 (5 bases). CDR3 length: 13 residues. Germline V gives CDR1 SNHLY, CDR2 FYNNEI. Trimming shortened V by 6 bases and J by 1 base, and 6 bases separated the two germline ends. The CDR3: CASRGENTGELFF. DNA for the CDR3: TGTGCCAGCAGGGGAGAGAACACCGGGGAGCTGTTTTTT. The full variable domain, with the rest looked up from reference TRBV2 and TRBJ2-2, is EPEVTQTPSHQVTQMGQEVILRCVPISNHLYFYWYRQILGQKVEFLVSFYNNEISEKSEIFDDQFSVERPDGSNFTLKIRSTKLEDSAMYFCASRGENTGELFFGEGSRLTVL.

On this clone: The CDR3 ends on some other residue instead of the conserved phenylalanine or tryptophan, so this is likely a read error. The limits of the CDR3 on the DNA are not certain, so only TCRdb's listed CDR3 is given. Other DNA sequences in this specimen translate into the identical CDR3. This chain uses TRBV6-5 with TRBJ2-7; the table gives TRBD2 as D, unverified against the DNA. Germline V gives CDR1 MNHEY, CDR2 SVGAGI. The CDR3 has 14 amino acids, counting both end residues. CDR3 residues: CASRYRGGGYEPHS.

This CDR3 reads CASSQAVLRPEKLFF. For the CDR3, the DNA is TGCGCCAGCAGCCAAGCGGTTCTAAGGCCTGAAAAACTGTTTTTT. The rearrangement links TRBV4-1 to TRBJ1-4; no clear D gene. V was shortened by 1 base and J by 7 bases, with 13 bases between the two germline ends. Germline V gives CDR1 MGHRA, CDR2 YSYEKL. This CDR3 is built from 15 residues.

The chain joins TRBV6-6 to TRBJ1-3; D gene uncertain. Germline CDR1 MNHNY, CDR2 SVGAGI (reference sequence). The CDR3 covers 16 residues. The ends were cut back, 4 bases at V and 0 bases at J, with 13 bases in the middle. The CDR3 DNA is TGTGCCAGCAGTTCCTTAGACGTACGCTCTGGAAACACCATATATTTT. Translation: CASSSLDVRSGNTIYF.

The count of this clone is one. This rearrangement joins TRBV27 to TRBJ1-1; no firm D call. CDR1 and CDR2 (germline): MNHEY, SMNVEV (reference sequence). The CDR3 runs 14 residues. Between the trimmed V and J ends, which lost 0 bases and 4 bases, there was a span of 9 bases. The CDR3 region has the DNA TGTGCCAGCAGTTTATCGTCCGGGATCACTGAAGCTTTCTTT. Translating gives CASSLSSGITEAFF.

V is TRBV6-5 and J is TRBJ1-2; 7 positions agree with TRBD1. This CDR3 is built from 15 residues. V shed 2 bases, J shed 3 bases, and the junction held 6 bases outside the gene matches. Germline assignment: CDR1 MNHEY and CDR2 SVGAGI. The CDR3 nucleotides are TGTGCCAGCAGTTACGAGGCAGGGGGGTACTATGGCTACACCTTC. It is translated as CASSYEAGGYYGYTF.

In its sample, this clone was seen a few times. The chain couples TRBV2 to TRBJ1-6; D unclear. Germline V gives CDR1 SNHLY, CDR2 FYNNEI. V dropped 5 bases and J dropped 7 bases, with 9 bases sitting between them. The CDR3 covers 13 residues. CDR3 loop: CASSPGLNSPLHF. The CDR3 DNA reads as TGTGCCAGCAGTCCCGGCCTCAATTCACCCCTCCACTTT.

This sequence joins TRBV5-6 and TRBJ1-1; D unclear. The length of the CDR3 is 14 residues. Germline CDR1 SGHDT, CDR2 YYEEEE. The germline V and J ends were trimmed by 0 bases and 3 bases, with 9 bases remaining between them. The CDR3 DNA sequence: TGTGCCAGCAGCTTGGACACTACGCACACTGAAGCTTTCTTT. This translates into CASSLDTTHTEAFF.

This clone was recorded only once. The chain recombines TRBV5-6 with TRBJ1-4, with 7 bases lining up with TRBD1. The CDR3 totals 15 residues. After removal of 0 bases from V and 5 bases from J, the junction contained 4 bases not matched to a gene. Germline V gives CDR1 SGHDT, CDR2 YYEEEE. The CDR3 spells CASSLAGQRNEKLFF. CDR3 nucleotides: TGTGCCAGCAGCTTGGCGGGACAGCGAAATGAAAAACTGTTTTTT.

The rearrangement links TRBV11-2 to TRBJ2-7, with 7 bases identical to TRBD2. This CDR3 has 16 amino acids. V shed 1 base and J 3 bases; nucleotides not matched to a gene: 9. Germline V gene lookup returns CDR1 SGHAT and CDR2 FQNNGV. The CDR3 reads CASSLAPRDYYYEQYF. The CDR3 DNA is TGTGCCAGCAGCTTAGCGCCCCGGGACTATTACTACGAGCAGTACTTC.

The J gene is TRBJ2-2, the V gene TRBV9; D not certain. V dropped 0 bases and J dropped 0 bases, with 6 bases sitting between them. The CDR3 contains 15 residues. CDR1 is SGDLS and CDR2 is YYNGEE in the germline V gene. The CDR3 coding sequence is TGTGCCAGCAGCGTAGGTACGTCGAACACCGGGGAGCTGTTTTTT. Translating it yields CASSVGTSNTGELFF. The whole variable domain, remainder taken from reference TRBV9 and TRBJ2-2, is DSGVTQTPKHLITATGQRVTLRCSPRSGDLSVYWYQQSLDQGLQFLIQYYNGEERAKGNILERFSAQQFPDLHSELNLSSLELGDSALYFCASSVGTSNTGELFFGEGSRLTVL.

The rearrangement links TRBV7-9 to TRBJ1-4; no firm D call. The germline V gene encodes CDR1 SEHNR and CDR2 FQNEAQ (reference sequence). This CDR3 contains 15 residues. The V end was cut by 5 bases, the J end by 5 bases, with 15 bases between. The CDR3 DNA sequence: TGTGCCAGCAGCCCCGCCCATGCCGACAATGAAAAACTGTTTTTT. As protein: CASSPAHADNEKLFF.